This T cell receptor (beta chain) was identified during a study of T cells in Graves' hyperthyroidism and ophthalmopathy. Background on the study: The blood sample was taken at first diagnosis, before treatment began.

Broader study findings: Most expanded thyroid clonotypes above 0.001 recurred in blood.

V shed 4 bases and J shed 3 bases, with 6 bases lying between them. CDR1 LNHDA and CDR2 SQIVND come from the germline V gene (reference sequence). There are 13 residues in the CDR3. RNA transcripts gave rise to amplified TCR beta CDR3 regions. Researchers ran a first-round RT-PCR on the TCR CDR3 using the HTBI primer set. A single record per CDR3 protein comes from TCRdb applying MiXCR to the multiplex PCR reads. The sample has some 740,000 distinct CDR3 sequences, approximately 15% seen once; the top ten hold approximately 10%. Stable hyperthyroidism: no ophthalmopathy progression over 18 months of follow-up. Cells are PBMCs isolated from more than 8.5 ml of fresh blood. This clonotype has more than one count but fewer than ten. The antigen remains undetermined.

The specimen sequenced was blood. The receptor was derived from a woman aged 18-29 years with Graves' hyperthyroidism. The rearrangement uses TRBV19 and TRBJ1-4, with D hard to call. CDR3 coding DNA: TGTGCCAGTAGTACGAAGCCTAATGAAAAACTGTTTTTT. Amino acids: CASSTKPNEKLFF.